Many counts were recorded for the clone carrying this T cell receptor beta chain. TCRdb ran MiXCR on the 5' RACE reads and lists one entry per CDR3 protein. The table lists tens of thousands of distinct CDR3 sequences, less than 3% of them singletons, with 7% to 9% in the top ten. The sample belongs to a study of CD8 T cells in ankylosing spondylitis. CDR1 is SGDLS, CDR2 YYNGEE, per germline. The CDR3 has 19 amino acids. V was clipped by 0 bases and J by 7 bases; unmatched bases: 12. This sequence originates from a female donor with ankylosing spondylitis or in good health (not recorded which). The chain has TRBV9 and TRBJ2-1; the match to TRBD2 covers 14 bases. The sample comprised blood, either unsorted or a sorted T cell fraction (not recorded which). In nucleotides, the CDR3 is TGTGCCAGCAGCGTAGGAGACGGGACTAGCGGGGGTATCTGGAATGAGCAGTTCTTC. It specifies CASSVGDGTSGGIWNEQFF.